The 11 T cell receptor beta chains below all came from one sample that was sequenced in a study of blood T cell repertoires in COVID-19. The assay was immunoSEQ multiplex PCR, and TCRdb's table has in-frame clones only and misses some. The sample contains roughly 150,000 clones, roughly 91% of which appear only once. The sample comprised peripheral blood. The source is a man aged 55 to 70 with active or convalescent COVID-19.

This clone was counted between two and nine times. The genes are TRBV2 and TRBJ1-5; D is uncertain. CDR1 SNHLY and CDR2 FYNNEI come from the germline V gene. V was clipped by 4 bases and J by 4 bases, with 8 bases between them. The CDR3 length is 13 residues. The chain's CDR3 is CASSGGKNQPQHF. The CDR3 bases are TGTGCCAGCAGTGGAGGGAAGAATCAGCCCCAGCATTTT.

V usage is TRBV28 and J usage is TRBJ2-7; 8 nucleotides agree with TRBD2. J was trimmed by 1 base and V by 7 bases; bases with no gene match: 15. Germline loops: CDR1 MDHEN, CDR2 SYDVKM. This CDR3 has 17 residues. This CDR3 is CASTPGGSGGDSYEQYF. The CDR3 DNA reads as TGTGCCAGCACCCCCGGGGGGTCGGGAGGGGATTCCTACGAGCAGTACTTC.

V is TRBV5-6 and J is TRBJ2-5; no clear D. V was clipped by 4 bases and J by 7 bases, with 8 bases between them. CDR1 and CDR2 from the germline V gene are SGHDT and YYEEEE. This CDR3 has 11 amino acids. CDR3: CASSLSGTQYF. CDR3 sequence (DNA): TGTGCCAGCAGCCTTTCAGGGACCCAGTACTTC.

The V call is TRBV10-3, the J call TRBJ1-1; unclear D gene. Trimming took off 4 bases at V and 8 bases at J, with 14 bases between the two ends. Germline-derived CDR1 and CDR2 are ENHRY and SYGVKD. The CDR3 sequence is 13 residues long. CDR3 DNA sequence: TGTGCCATCAGTGCGGTGAGGGAGACCGAAGCTTTCTTT. It codes for CAISAVRETEAFF.

This chain joins TRBV5-6 and TRBJ2-7; D may be TRBD2 (7 bases). Germline CDR1 is SGHDT and CDR2 is YYEEEE. V lost 6 bases to trimming and J lost 5 bases, with 24 bases between them. The CDR3 is made up of 16 amino acids. CDR3 nucleotide sequence: TGTGCCAGCATCTGGACCGGGGGGCGAAGGTTGAACGAGCAGTACTTC. Protein sequence: CASIWTGGRRLNEQYF.

This chain uses TRBV2 with TRBJ2-7; D might be TRBD2 (5 bases). With 5 bases removed from V and 3 bases from J, the gap between germline ends came to 11 bases. This CDR3 contains 13 residues. Germline V gene sequence: CDR1 SNHLY, CDR2 FYNNEI. CDR3 amino acids: CASSNEGGYEQYF. The CDR3 DNA sequence: TGTGCCAGCAGTAACGAGGGCGGCTACGAGCAGTACTTC.

This chain links TRBV6-2 or TRBV6-3 with TRBJ2-3; D gene ambiguous. With 6 bases removed from V and 3 bases from J, the gap between germline ends came to 10 bases. The CDR3 extends over 13 amino acids. The germline V gene has CDR1 MNHEY and CDR2 SVGEGT. The CDR3 sequence is CASSSTGTDTQYF. Here the CDR3 DNA reads TGTGCCAGCAGCTCGACTGGAACAGATACGCAGTATTTT.

This sequence joins TRBV6-5 and TRBJ2-2, with D possibly matching TRBD1 (6 bases). Germline assignment: CDR1 MNHEY and CDR2 SVGAGI. The CDR3 covers 15 residues. Deletions cut 6 bases from V and 0 bases from J, with 11 bases between. CDR3 in amino acids: CASRRDTANTGELFF. CDR3 DNA sequence: TGTGCCAGCAGAAGGGACACCGCGAACACCGGGGAGCTGTTTTTT.

V gene TRBV3-1 (or the pseudogene TRBV3-2) combines with J gene TRBJ2-1, with 7 positions matching TRBD1. The CDR3 extends over 14 amino acids. Germline trimming cut 5 bases from V and 4 bases from J; bases unmatched to any gene: 5. Germline V CDR1 and CDR2: LGHDT, YNNKEL (reference sequence). The CDR3 region has the DNA TGTGCCAGCAGCGGACAGGCCGGATACAATGAGCAGTTCTTC. This encodes CASSGQAGYNEQFF.

V and J are TRBV28 and TRBJ1-2; D unclear. V lost 3 bases, J lost 8 bases, and 10 bases lay in between. This CDR3 is built from 12 residues. Germline V gene lookup returns CDR1 MDHEN and CDR2 SYDVKM. CDR3 nucleotide sequence: TGTGCCAGCAGTTTCGGGTTAAGGGGCTACACCTTC. This sequence encodes CASSFGLRGYTF.

The chain employs TRBV18 and TRBJ2-2, with D possibly matching TRBD2 (6 bases). V lost 0 bases and J 1 base, leaving 9 bases between the germline ends. The CDR3 totals 16 residues. Looked up from germline, CDR1 is KGHSH and CDR2 is LQKENI. The CDR3 here is CASSPPAGWNTGELFF. CDR3 DNA: TGTGCCAGCTCACCACCGGCGGGATGGAACACCGGGGAGCTGTTTTTT.